Sequencing of this T cell receptor (beta chain) was carried out in a study of T cell responses to AZD1222 COVID-19 vaccine. Germline CDR1 reads LGHDT; CDR2 reads YNNKEL (reference sequence). The CDR3 contains 15 residues. V gave up 3 bases and J gave up 7 bases; unmatched junction bases: 8. About this clone itself: Its antigen is still unknown.

TCRdb's copy holds only in-frame clones and misses some; the assay was immunoSEQ multiplex PCR. The sample consists of 150,000 to 200,000 clones, around 95% of them appearing once. Regarding the study as a whole: Donors were chiefly white British, with a greater number of females, and clonal diversity was perhaps underestimated. It was only after the peak T cell response that any repertoires were sampled.

This sequence joins TRBV3-1 (or the pseudogene TRBV3-2) and TRBJ1-4; 7 positions match TRBD1. The TCR sequence derives from an adult in good health. The sequencing used peripheral blood, collected on day 0 of AZD1222 vaccination. CDR3 sequence reads: CASSHPGRGGEKLFF. In DNA form, the CDR3 reads TGTGCCAGCAGCCACCCCGGCAGGGGGGGTGAAAAACTGTTTTTT.